A selection of T cell receptor beta chains follows, all from one sample in a study of glioma-infiltrating T cells after dendritic cell vaccination. Clones were read by immunoSEQ multiplex PCR, and TCRdb kept only the in-frame ones, dropping some. Here the sample spans 110,000 or so clones, 90% being singletons. Specimen: blood, collected after dendritic cell vaccination. These TCRs come from a human donor with glioblastoma. The CDR3 runs from the conserved cysteine through the conserved F or W. Fields, in order: D gene, V gene, clone size, J gene, CDR3 protein, CDR3 DNA. D genes are given only for firm matches. Only part of the rows carry a size: once, few, many, or a class if the clone is expanded.

NA	TRBV14	NA	TRBJ1-1	CASSQVPGLGNTEAFF	TGTGCCAGCAGCCAAGTTCCAGGGTTAGGGAACACTGAAGCTTTCTTT
TRBD1	TRBV27	NA	TRBJ1-2	CASSLRQGGYGYTF	TGTGCCAGCAGTTTAAGACAGGGTGGCTATGGCTACACCTTC
NA	TRBV18	NA	TRBJ2-5	CASSPGGRETQYF	TGTGCCAGCTCACCAGGGGGCAGGGAGACCCAGTACTTC
TRBD2	TRBV18	NA	TRBJ2-1	CASSPSSGISSYNEQFF	TGTGCCAGCTCACCATCTAGCGGGATCAGCTCCTACAATGAGCAGTTCTTC
NA	TRBV7-2	NA	TRBJ2-1	CASSPGYGNYNEQFF	TGTGCCAGCAGCCCAGGATACGGGAATTACAATGAGCAGTTCTTC
NA	TRBV30	once	TRBJ2-1	CAWSVVAGSYNEQFF	TGTGCCTGGAGTGTAGTTGCGGGTTCCTACAATGAGCAGTTCTTC
NA	TRBV5-1	NA	TRBJ1-2	CASSLGGGASYGYTF	TGCGCCAGCAGCCTGGGGGGAGGGGCAAGCTATGGCTACACCTTC
TRBD1	TRBV7-9	NA	TRBJ1-4	CASSLEGQNEKLFF	TGTGCCAGCAGCTTAGAGGGACAGAATGAAAAACTGTTTTTT
NA	TRBV30	NA	TRBJ1-2	CAWISGREYGYTF	TGTGCCTGGATTTCGGGTCGCGAATATGGCTACACCTTC
TRBD1	TRBV5-1	NA	TRBJ1-2	CASSSGTGIDGYTF	TGCGCCAGCAGTTCCGGGACAGGGATCGATGGCTACACCTTC
TRBD1	TRBV10-2	NA	TRBJ2-5	CASKRTGSETQYF	TGCGCCAGCAAGCGGACAGGGTCAGAGACCCAGTACTTC
NA	TRBV19	NA	TRBJ2-5	CASSIQEGTGLGTQYF	TGTGCCAGTAGTATCCAGGAGGGGACCGGTTTGGGGACCCAGTACTTC
NA	TRBV5-1	NA	TRBJ2-7	CASSPTGIIEQYF	TGCGCCAGCAGCCCCACAGGGATAATTGAGCAGTACTTC
TRBD1	TRBV7-9	NA	TRBJ1-1	CASSLTGGEAFF	TGTGCCAGCAGCTTAACAGGGGGGGAAGCTTTCTTT
NA	TRBV5-1	NA	TRBJ1-4	CASSFGGSNEKLFF	TGCGCCAGCAGCTTCGGAGGGTCTAATGAAAAACTGTTTTTT
TRBD2	TRBV4-1	NA	TRBJ2-1	CASSQVGGLAGAREQFF	TGCGCCAGCAGCCAAGTCGGTGGACTAGCGGGGGCCAGAGAGCAGTTCTTC
TRBD1	TRBV9	NA	TRBJ1-3	CASSARTGLDTIYF	TGTGCCAGCAGCGCGAGGACAGGGTTGGACACCATATATTTT
TRBD2	TRBV19	NA	TRBJ2-4	CASSSGTTLAKNIQYF	TGTGCCAGTAGCTCCGGGACTACCCTAGCCAAAAACATTCAGTACTTC
NA	TRBV5-1	NA	TRBJ1-2	CASSAGARDGTYGYTF	TGCGCCAGCAGCGCGGGGGCGCGGGACGGTACCTATGGCTACACCTTC
NA	TRBV5-1	NA	TRBJ1-2	CASRSGEYGYTF	TGCGCCAGCAGATCAGGGGAATATGGCTACACCTTC
NA	TRBV9	NA	TRBJ1-5	CASSVGTVNQPQHF	TGTGCCAGCAGCGTAGGGACAGTCAATCAGCCCCAGCATTTT
NA	TRBV9	NA	TRBJ1-4	CASSQLTGQTRGEKLFF	TGTGCCAGCAGCCAATTGACAGGCCAAACTAGGGGGGAAAAACTGTTTTTT